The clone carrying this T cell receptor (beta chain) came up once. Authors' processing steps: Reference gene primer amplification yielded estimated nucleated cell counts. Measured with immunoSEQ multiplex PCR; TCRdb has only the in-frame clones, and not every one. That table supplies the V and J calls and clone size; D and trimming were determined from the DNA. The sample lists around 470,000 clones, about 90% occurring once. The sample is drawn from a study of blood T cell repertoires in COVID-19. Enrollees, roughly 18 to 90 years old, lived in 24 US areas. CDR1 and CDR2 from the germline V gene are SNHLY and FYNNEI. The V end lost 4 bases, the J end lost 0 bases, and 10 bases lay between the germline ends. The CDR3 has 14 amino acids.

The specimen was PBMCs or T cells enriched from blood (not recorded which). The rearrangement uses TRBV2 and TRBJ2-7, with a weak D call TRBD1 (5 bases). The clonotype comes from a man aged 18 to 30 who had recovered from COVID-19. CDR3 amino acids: CASSVDTASYEQYF. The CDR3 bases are TGTGCCAGCAGTGTGGACACAGCCTCCTACGAGCAGTACTTC.